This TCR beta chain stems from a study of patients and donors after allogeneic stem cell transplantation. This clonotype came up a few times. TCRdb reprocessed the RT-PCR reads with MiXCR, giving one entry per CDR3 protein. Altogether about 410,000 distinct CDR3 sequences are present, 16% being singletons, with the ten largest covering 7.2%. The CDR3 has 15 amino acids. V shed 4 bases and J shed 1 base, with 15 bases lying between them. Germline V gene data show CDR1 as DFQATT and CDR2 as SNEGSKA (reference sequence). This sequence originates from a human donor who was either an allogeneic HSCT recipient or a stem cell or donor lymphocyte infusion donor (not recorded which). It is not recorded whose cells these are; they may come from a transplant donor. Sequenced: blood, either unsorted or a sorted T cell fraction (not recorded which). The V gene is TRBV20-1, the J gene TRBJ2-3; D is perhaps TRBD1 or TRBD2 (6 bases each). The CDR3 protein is CSAISPGAGTDTQYF. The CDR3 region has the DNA TGCAGTGCTATAAGTCCGGGGGCAGGCACAGATACGCAGTATTTT.